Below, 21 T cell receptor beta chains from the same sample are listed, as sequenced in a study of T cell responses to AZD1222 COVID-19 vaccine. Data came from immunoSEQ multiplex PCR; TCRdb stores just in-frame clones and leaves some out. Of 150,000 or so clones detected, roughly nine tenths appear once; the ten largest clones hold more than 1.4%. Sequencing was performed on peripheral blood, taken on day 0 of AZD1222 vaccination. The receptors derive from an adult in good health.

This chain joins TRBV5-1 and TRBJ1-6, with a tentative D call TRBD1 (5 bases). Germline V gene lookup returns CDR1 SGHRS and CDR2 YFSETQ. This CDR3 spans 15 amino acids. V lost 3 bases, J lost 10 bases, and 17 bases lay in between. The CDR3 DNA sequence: TGCGCCAGCAGCTCGATACCTACGGGGCCCTCACCCCTCCACTTT. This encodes CASSSIPTGPSPLHF.

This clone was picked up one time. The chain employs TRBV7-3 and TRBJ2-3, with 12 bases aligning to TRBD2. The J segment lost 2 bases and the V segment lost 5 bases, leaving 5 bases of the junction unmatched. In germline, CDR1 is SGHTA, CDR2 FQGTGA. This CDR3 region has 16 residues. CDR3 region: CASSLRLAGATDTQYF. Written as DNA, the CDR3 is TGTGCCAGCAGCCTCCGACTAGCGGGAGCCACAGATACGCAGTATTTT.

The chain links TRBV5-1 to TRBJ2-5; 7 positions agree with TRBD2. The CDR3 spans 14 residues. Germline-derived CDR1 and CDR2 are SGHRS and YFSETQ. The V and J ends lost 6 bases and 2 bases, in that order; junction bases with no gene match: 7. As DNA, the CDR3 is TGCGCCAGCACTTCTCCGGGGGGACAAGAGACCCAGTACTTC. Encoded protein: CASTSPGGQETQYF.

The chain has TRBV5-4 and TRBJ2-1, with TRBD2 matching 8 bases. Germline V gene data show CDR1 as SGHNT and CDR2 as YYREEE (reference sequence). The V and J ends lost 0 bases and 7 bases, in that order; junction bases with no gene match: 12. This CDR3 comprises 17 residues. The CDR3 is CASSLAAGRAFGNEQFF. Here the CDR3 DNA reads TGTGCCAGCAGCTTGGCCGCCGGGAGGGCCTTCGGAAATGAGCAGTTCTTC.

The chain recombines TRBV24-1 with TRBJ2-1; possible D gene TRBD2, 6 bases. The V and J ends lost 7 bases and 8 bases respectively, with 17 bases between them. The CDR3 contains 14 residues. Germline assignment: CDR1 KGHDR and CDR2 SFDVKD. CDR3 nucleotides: TGTGCCACCAGGGCGGGGCTAGGCGGGTATGAGCAGTTCTTC. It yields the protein CATRAGLGGYEQFF.

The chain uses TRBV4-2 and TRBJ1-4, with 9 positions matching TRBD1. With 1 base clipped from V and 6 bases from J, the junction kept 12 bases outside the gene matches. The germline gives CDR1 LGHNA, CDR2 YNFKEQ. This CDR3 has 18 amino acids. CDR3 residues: CASSQVRTGAKSDEKLFF. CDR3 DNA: TGTGCCAGCAGCCAAGTGCGGACAGGGGCTAAAAGTGATGAAAAACTGTTTTTT.

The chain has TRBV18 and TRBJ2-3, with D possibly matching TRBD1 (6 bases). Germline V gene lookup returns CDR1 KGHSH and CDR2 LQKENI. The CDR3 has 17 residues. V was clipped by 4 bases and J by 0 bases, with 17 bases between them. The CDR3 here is CASSLEFGGPSTDTQYF. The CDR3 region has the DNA TGTGCCAGCTCACTCGAATTTGGGGGCCCCAGCACAGATACGCAGTATTTT.

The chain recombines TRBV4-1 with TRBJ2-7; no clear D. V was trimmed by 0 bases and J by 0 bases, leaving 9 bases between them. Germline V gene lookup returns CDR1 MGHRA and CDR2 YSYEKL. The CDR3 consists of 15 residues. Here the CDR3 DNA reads TGCGCCAGCAGCCAAGACCCCCTGGGCTCCTACGAGCAGTACTTC. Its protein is CASSQDPLGSYEQYF.

DNA of the CDR3: TGTGCCAGCTCAGTGAATAATCGCGACACAGATACGCAGTATTTT. Protein: CASSVNNRDTDTQYF. The chain employs TRBV18 and TRBJ2-3; D is undetermined. With 5 bases removed from V and 2 bases from J, the gap between germline ends came to 14 bases. The CDR3 loop spans 15 amino acids. Germline V gene data show CDR1 as KGHSH and CDR2 as LQKENI. The variable domain in full, with the rest retrieved from reference TRBV18 and TRBJ2-3, is NAGVMQNPRHLVRRRGQEARLRCSPMKGHSHVYWYRQLPEEGLKFMVYLQKENIIDESGMPKERFSAEFPKEGPSILRIQQVVRGDSAAYFCASSVNNRDTDTQYFGPGTRLTVL.

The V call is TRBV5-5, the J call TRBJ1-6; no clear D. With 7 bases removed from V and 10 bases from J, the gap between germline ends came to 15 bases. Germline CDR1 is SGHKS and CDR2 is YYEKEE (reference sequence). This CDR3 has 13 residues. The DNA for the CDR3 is TGTGCCAGCGGGCGATTGGTGGAGTCACCCCTCCACTTT. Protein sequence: CASGRLVESPLHF.

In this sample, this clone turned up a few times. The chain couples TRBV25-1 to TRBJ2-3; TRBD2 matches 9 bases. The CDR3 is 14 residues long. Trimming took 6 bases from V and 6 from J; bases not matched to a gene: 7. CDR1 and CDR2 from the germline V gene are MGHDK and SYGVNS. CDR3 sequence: CASRGGRAVDTQYF. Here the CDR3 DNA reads TGTGCCAGCAGAGGCGGGAGGGCCGTGGATACGCAGTATTTT.

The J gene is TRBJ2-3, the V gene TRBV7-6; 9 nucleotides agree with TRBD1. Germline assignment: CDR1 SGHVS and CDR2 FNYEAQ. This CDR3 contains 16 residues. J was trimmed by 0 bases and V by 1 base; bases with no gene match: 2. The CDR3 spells CASSLDRGQSTDTQYF. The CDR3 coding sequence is TGTGCCAGCAGCTTAGACAGGGGGCAGAGCACAGATACGCAGTATTTT.

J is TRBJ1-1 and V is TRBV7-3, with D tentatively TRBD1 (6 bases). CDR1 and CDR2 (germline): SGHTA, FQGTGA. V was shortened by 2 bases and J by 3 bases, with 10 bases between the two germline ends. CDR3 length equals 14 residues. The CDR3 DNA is TGTGCCAGCAGCTTACAGGGGATGGACACTGAAGCTTTCTTT. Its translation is CASSLQGMDTEAFF.

CDR3 sequence: CASSQGPGGPQHF. In DNA, the CDR3 is TGTGCCAGCAGCCAGGGGCCGGGAGGACCCCAGCATTTT. The V and J genes are TRBV14 and TRBJ1-5, with a weak D call TRBD1 (5 bases). CDR1 and CDR2 from the germline V gene are SGHDN and FVKESK. Trimming took off 3 bases at V and 10 bases at J, with 13 bases between the two ends. There are 13 residues in the CDR3.

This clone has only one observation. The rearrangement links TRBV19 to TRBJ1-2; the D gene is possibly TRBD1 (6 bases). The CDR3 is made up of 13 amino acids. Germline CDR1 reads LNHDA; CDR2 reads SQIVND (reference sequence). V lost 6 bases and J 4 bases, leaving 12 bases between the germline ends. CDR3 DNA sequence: TGTGCCAGTAGCTTCGGGACATCCTATGGCTACACCTTC. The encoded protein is CASSFGTSYGYTF. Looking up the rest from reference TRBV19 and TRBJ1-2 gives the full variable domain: DGGITQSPKYLFRKEGQNVTLSCEQNLNHDAMYWYRQDPGQGLRLIYYSQIVNDFQKGDIAEGYSVSREKKESFPLTVTSAQKNPTAFYLCASSFGTSYGYTFGSGTRLTVV.

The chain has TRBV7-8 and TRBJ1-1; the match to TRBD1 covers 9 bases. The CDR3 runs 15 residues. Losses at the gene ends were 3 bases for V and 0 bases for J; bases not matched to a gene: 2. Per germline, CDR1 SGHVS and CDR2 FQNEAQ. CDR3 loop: CASSFGQGMNTEAFF. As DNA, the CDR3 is TGTGCCAGCAGCTTCGGACAGGGGATGAACACTGAAGCTTTCTTT.

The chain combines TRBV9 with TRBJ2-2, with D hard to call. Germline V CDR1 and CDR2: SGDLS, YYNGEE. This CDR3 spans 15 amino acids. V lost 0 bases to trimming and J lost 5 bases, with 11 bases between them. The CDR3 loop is CASSVELIGTGELFF. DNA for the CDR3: TGTGCCAGCAGCGTAGAATTAATAGGAACCGGGGAGCTGTTTTTT.

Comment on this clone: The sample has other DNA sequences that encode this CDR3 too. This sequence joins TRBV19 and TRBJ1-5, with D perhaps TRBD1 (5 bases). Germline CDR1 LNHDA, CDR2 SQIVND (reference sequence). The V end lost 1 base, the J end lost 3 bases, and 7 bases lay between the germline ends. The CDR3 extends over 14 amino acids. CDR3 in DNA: TGTGCCAGTAGTATAGGAGGGGACAATCAGCCCCAGCATTTT. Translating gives CASSIGGDNQPQHF.

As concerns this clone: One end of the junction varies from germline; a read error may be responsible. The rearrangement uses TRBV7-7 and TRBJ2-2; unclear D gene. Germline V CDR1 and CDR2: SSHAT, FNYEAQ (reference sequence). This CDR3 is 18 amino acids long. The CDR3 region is CASSLQTHPGINTGELFF. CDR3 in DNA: TGTGCTAGCAGCCTTCAGACCCACCCTGGGATCAACACCGGGGAGCTGTTTTTT. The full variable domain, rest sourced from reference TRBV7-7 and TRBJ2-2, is GAGVSQSPRYKVTKRGQDVTLRCDPISSHATLYWYQQALGQGPEFLTYFNYEAQPDKSGLPSDRFSAERPEGSISTLTIQRTEQRDSAMYRCASSLQTHPGINTGELFFGEGSRLTVL.

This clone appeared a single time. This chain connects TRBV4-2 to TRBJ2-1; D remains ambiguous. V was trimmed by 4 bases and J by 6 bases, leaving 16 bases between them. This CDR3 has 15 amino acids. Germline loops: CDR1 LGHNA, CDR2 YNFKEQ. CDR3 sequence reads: CASSLFVEEGNEQFF. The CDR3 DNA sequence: TGTGCCAGCAGCCTGTTTGTAGAAGAAGGCAATGAGCAGTTCTTC.

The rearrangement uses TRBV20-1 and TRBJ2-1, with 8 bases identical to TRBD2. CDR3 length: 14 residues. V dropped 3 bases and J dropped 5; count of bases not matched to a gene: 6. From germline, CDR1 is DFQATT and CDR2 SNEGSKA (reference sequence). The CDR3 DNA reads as TGCAGTGCTAGTGGCCTAGCGGGTCACAATGAGCAGTTCTTC. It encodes CSASGLAGHNEQFF.